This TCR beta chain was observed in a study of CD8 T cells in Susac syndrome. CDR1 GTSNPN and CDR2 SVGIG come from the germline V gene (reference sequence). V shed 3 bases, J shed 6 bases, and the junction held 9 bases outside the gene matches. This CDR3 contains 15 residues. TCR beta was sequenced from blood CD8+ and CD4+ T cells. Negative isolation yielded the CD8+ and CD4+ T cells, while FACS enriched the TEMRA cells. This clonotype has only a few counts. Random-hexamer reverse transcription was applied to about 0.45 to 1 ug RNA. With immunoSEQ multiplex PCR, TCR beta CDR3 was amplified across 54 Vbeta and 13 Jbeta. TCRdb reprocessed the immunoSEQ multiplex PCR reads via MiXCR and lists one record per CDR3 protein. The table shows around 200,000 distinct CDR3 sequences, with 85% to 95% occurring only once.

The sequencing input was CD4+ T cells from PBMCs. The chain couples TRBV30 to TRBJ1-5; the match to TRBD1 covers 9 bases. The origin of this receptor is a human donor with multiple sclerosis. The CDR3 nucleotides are TGTGCCTGGAGCCAGACAGGGGGTGTGGGTCAGCCCCAGCATTTT. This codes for CAWSQTGGVGQPQHF.